What follows describes a single TCR beta chain. Samples underwent the assay at deep level. On sorted subsets, replicate PCRs used 150 to 250 ng DNA, or 25,000 to 35,000 T cell genomes. In the original processing: Junction-only immunoSEQ sequences carried no quality scores, so filtering differed. Libraries were prepared by immunoSEQ multiplex PCR; TCRdb keeps only in-frame clonotypes and omits some of them. V, J and clone size were drawn from that table, and D and trimming were deduced from the DNA. The top ten clones hold 0.045% to 0.06% of a sample with hundreds of thousands of clones, 97% of them seen once. CDR3 size: 14 residues. Donors had no recently reported acute infections or vaccinations and were HIV-negative. This sample stems from a study of shared clonotypes between healthy human individuals.

What was sequenced was naive CD4+ T cells sorted from blood. Documented subset: CD45RA+ positively selected. The sequence derives from a woman in her twenties or thirties in good health. The chain uses TRBV7-5 and TRBJ2-7; the table's D gene call, TRBD1, was not cross checked with the DNA. TRBV7-5 is recorded as a pseudogene. CDR3 nucleotides: TGTGTCAGAAGCTTATGGTGGGGGCGCTCCGAGCAGTACTTC. Protein sequence: CVRSLWWGRSEQYF.